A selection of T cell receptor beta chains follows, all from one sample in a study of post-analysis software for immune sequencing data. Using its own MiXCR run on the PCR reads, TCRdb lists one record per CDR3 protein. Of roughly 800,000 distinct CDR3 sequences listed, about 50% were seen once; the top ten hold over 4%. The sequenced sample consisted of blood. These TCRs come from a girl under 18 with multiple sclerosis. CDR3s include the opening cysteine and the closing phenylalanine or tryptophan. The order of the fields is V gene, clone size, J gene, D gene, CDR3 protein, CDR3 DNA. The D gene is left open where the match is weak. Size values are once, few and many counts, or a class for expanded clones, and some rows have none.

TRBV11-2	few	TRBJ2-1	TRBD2	CASSLERGGFHEQFF	TGTGCCAGCAGCTTAGAGCGGGGGGGCTTTCATGAGCAGTTCTTC
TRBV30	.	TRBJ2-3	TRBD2	CAWTGGGDTQYF	TGTGCCTGGACCGGGGGGGGAGATACGCAGTATTTT
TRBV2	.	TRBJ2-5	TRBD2	CASSVAGEQYF	TGTGCCAGCAGTGTGGCGGGGGAGCAGTACTTC
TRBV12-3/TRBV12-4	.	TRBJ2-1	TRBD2	CASSLGSGRAGNEQFF	TGTGCCAGCAGTTTAGGGAGCGGGAGGGCCGGGAATGAGCAGTTCTTC
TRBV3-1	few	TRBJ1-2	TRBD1	CASSQTDRAGGYTF	TGTGCCAGCAGCCAGACAGACAGGGCGGGCGGCTACACCTTC
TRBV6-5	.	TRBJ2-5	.	CASSYGVSGETQYF	TGTGCCAGCAGTTACGGGGTTTCGGGGGAGACCCAGTACTTC
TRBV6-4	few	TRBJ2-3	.	CASSDATTDTQYF	TGTGCCAGCAGCGACGCCACCACAGATACGCAGTATTTT
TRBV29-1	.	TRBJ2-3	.	CSAPPQITSGSTDTQYF	TGCAGCGCGCCTCCCCAAATCACCTCGGGAAGCACAGATACGCAGTATTTT
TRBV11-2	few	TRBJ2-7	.	CASSPEVGAAYEQYF	TGTGCCAGCAGCCCAGAAGTGGGGGCCGCCTACGAGCAGTACTTC
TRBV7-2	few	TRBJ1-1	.	CASSGRNTEAFF	TGTGCCAGCAGCGGAAGAAACACTGAAGCTTTCTTT
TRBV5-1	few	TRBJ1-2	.	CASSGQPSNYGYTF	TGCGCCAGCAGCGGACAGCCTTCTAACTATGGCTACACCTTC
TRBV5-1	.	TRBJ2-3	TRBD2	CASSLARLAGVSVDTQYF	TGCGCCAGCAGCTTGGCCAGACTAGCGGGAGTTTCAGTAGATACGCAGTATTTT
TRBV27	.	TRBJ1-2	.	CASSLGPSWDGYTF	TGTGCCAGCAGTTTAGGCCCCTCATGGGATGGCTACACCTTC
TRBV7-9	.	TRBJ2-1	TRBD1	CASSSTGGPSDEQFF	TGTGCCAGCAGCTCAACAGGGGGCCCGAGCGATGAGCAGTTCTTC
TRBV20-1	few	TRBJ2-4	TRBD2	CSARPPGGKHTSKNIQYF	TGCAGTGCTAGACCCCCCGGGGGGAAGCATACCTCCAAAAACATTCAGTACTTC
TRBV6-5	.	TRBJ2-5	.	CASSQGDKETQYF	TGTGCCAGCTCCCAAGGGGACAAAGAGACCCAGTACTTC
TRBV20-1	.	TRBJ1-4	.	CSARDGGIGEKLFF	TGCAGTGCTAGAGACGGCGGGATAGGTGAAAAACTGTTTTTT
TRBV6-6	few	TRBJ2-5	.	CASSPSETQYF	TGTGCCAGCAGCCCCTCAGAGACCCAGTACTTC
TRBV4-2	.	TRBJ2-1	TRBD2	CASNQQGTSGRYYNEQFF	TGTGCCAGCAACCAACAGGGGACTAGCGGGAGGTATTACAATGAGCAGTTCTTC
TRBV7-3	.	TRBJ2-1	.	CASSPGVGGWGEQFF	TGTGCCAGCAGCCCAGGGGTTGGAGGTTGGGGTGAGCAGTTCTTC
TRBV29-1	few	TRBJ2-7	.	CSVLSYYEQYF	TGCAGCGTTCTCTCTTACTACGAGCAGTACTTC
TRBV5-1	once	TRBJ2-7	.	CASSVSVVGSSYEQYF	TGCGCCAGCAGCGTGTCCGTGGTCGGGAGCTCCTACGAGCAGTACTTC
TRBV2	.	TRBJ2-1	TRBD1	CASSWFHTESGTDYNEQFF	TGTGCCAGCAGTTGGTTCCACACAGAATCCGGGACAGACTACAATGAGCAGTTCTTC
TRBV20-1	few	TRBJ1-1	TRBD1	CSARERDRNTEAFF	TGCAGTGCTAGAGAACGGGACAGAAACACTGAAGCTTTCTTT
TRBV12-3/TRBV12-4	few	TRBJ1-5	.	CASSFAGGQPQHF	TGTGCCAGCAGTTTTGCGGGAGGTCAGCCCCAGCATTTT
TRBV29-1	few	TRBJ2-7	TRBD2	CSVEGSSGTPFEQYF	TGCAGCGTTGAAGGGTCTAGCGGGACCCCTTTCGAGCAGTACTTC
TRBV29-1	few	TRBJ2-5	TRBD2	CSVAGAGGETQYF	TGCAGCGTTGCCGGGGCGGGAGGGGAGACCCAGTACTTC
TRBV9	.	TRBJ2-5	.	CASSVGPGVKETQYF	TGTGCCAGCAGCGTGGGGCCAGGGGTGAAAGAGACCCAGTACTTC
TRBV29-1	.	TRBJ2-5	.	CSVEDLGKQYF	TGCAGCGTTGAAGATCTTGGTAAGCAGTACTTC
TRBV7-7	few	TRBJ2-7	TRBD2	CASSLGGAGESYEQYF	TGTGCTAGCAGCTTAGGGGGAGCGGGAGAATCCTACGAGCAGTACTTC
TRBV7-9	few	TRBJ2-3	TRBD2	CASSLEGTRVGTDTQYF	TGTGCCAGCAGCTTAGAGGGGACTAGGGTTGGCACAGATACGCAGTATTTT
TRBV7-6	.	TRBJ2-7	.	CASSLVPGVGSYEQYF	TGTGCCAGCAGCTTAGTTCCAGGGGTCGGGTCCTACGAGCAGTACTTC